Listed below are T cell receptor beta chains from one sample, sequenced in a study of PD-L1 blockade in urothelial cancer. Repertoires were generated with immunoSEQ multiplex PCR, while TCRdb's copy carries only in-frame clones and drops some. The sample has 75,000 to 100,000 clones; roughly 83% are singletons. Sequencing used PBMCs, obtained around atezolizumab (anti-PD-L1) treatment. The source of these receptors is an older man with urothelial cancer. Both conserved end residues are part of each CDR3. The order of the fields is D gene, J gene, clone size, V gene, CDR3 DNA, CDR3 protein. The D gene is left open where the match is weak. Size is omitted from some rows. Given values are once, few, many or a class for expanded clones.

D: TRBD2
J: TRBJ2-7
size: NA
V: TRBV9
DNA: TGTGCCAGCAGCGTAGGTAGCGGGAGGGGGTACGAGCAGTACTTC
CDR3: CASSVGSGRGYEQYF

D: TRBD1
J: TRBJ2-4
size: NA
V: TRBV7-9
DNA: TGTGCCAGCAGCTTAGCAAAGGGGGCAGGGAACATTCAGTACTTC
CDR3: CASSLAKGAGNIQYF

D: NA
J: TRBJ1-2
size: NA
V: TRBV6-5
DNA: TGTGCCAGCAGTTACTCGACCTCCCGGGGTGGCTACACCTTC
CDR3: CASSYSTSRGGYTF

D: TRBD2
J: TRBJ2-7
size: NA
V: TRBV6-6
DNA: TGTGCCAACAGTCCCGGGACTAGCTACGAGCAGTACTTC
CDR3: CANSPGTSYEQYF

D: TRBD2
J: TRBJ2-3
size: NA
V: TRBV5-5
DNA: TGTGCCAGCAGCGGGAGGGCCGTTACAGATACGCAGTATTTT
CDR3: CASSGRAVTDTQYF

D: NA
J: TRBJ2-7
size: NA
V: TRBV11-2
DNA: TGTGCCAGCAGCCCCCTCGGGGCGGGGAAAACCTACGAGCAGTACTTC
CDR3: CASSPLGAGKTYEQYF

D: NA
J: TRBJ2-3
size: once
V: TRBV2
DNA: TGTGCCAGCAGTGAGGCGGGGAGGTTAGATACGCAGTATTTT
CDR3: CASSEAGRLDTQYF

D: TRBD2
J: TRBJ2-3
size: NA
V: TRBV5-1
DNA: TGCGCCAGCAGCTGGGGGACTAGCGGGAGCACAGATACGCAGTATTTT
CDR3: CASSWGTSGSTDTQYF

D: NA
J: TRBJ2-4
size: once
V: TRBV5-6
DNA: TGTGCCAGCAGCCGAGGACAGACTCAAATAGACATTCAGTACTTC
CDR3: CASSRGQTQIDIQYF

D: NA
J: TRBJ2-5
size: NA
V: TRBV2
DNA: TGTGCCAGCACTCAAGGAGGAGGGCAATACCAAGAGACCCAGTACTTC
CDR3: CASTQGGGQYQETQYF

D: TRBD1
J: TRBJ1-2
size: NA
V: TRBV19
DNA: TGTGCCAGTAGTATAGGGACAGGGAGTGGCTACACCTTC
CDR3: CASSIGTGSGYTF

D: TRBD1
J: TRBJ2-1
size: few
V: TRBV6-5
DNA: TGTGCCAGCAGTTACGGCGCCGGGACAGGGTGGGGTGAGCAGTTCTTC
CDR3: CASSYGAGTGWGEQFF

D: NA
J: TRBJ2-7
size: NA
V: TRBV4-3
DNA: TGCGCCAGCAGCCAAGATGGAGGGGAGAGGGGTGGGACCTACGAGCAGTACTTC
CDR3: CASSQDGGERGGTYEQYF

D: TRBD1
J: TRBJ2-7
size: NA
V: TRBV18
DNA: TGTGCCAGCTCACCACCGATGGGACAGGGGTACGAGCAGTACTTC
CDR3: CASSPPMGQGYEQYF

D: TRBD2
J: TRBJ2-3
size: NA
V: TRBV5-1
DNA: TGCGCCAGCAGCTTAGCGGGAGGGCCGATAAAAGATACGCAGTATTTT
CDR3: CASSLAGGPIKDTQYF

D: TRBD2
J: TRBJ2-1
size: NA
V: TRBV7-2
DNA: TGTGCCAGCAGCCCCACGAGCGGGGAAACCTACAATGAGCAGTTCTTC
CDR3: CASSPTSGETYNEQFF

D: NA
J: TRBJ2-3
size: NA
V: TRBV27
DNA: TGTGCCAGCACCCTAGCCGGTGGACCGGGTACGCAGTATTTT
CDR3: CASTLAGGPGTQYF

D: TRBD2
J: TRBJ2-3
size: NA
V: TRBV5-1
DNA: TGCGCCAGCAGCTCACACGGACTAGCGGGCACAGATACGCAGTATTTT
CDR3: CASSSHGLAGTDTQYF

D: NA
J: TRBJ2-2
size: NA
V: TRBV7-2
DNA: TGTGCCAGCAGTTGGGACACCAGAAACACCGGGGAGCTGTTTTTT
CDR3: CASSWDTRNTGELFF

D: NA
J: TRBJ1-1
size: few
V: TRBV19
DNA: TGTGCCAGTAGTTTAGGTCGGGGGGTGAACACTGAAGCTTTCTTT
CDR3: CASSLGRGVNTEAFF

D: TRBD1
J: TRBJ1-2
size: NA
V: TRBV2
DNA: TGTGCCAGCAGTGAAACAGGGGGCGACTATGGCTACACCTTC
CDR3: CASSETGGDYGYTF

D: TRBD2
J: TRBJ2-3
size: NA
V: TRBV29-1
DNA: TGCAGCGTTGCCTCGGGAGCGGGGGGGCAAGATACGCAGTATTTT
CDR3: CSVASGAGGQDTQYF

D: NA
J: TRBJ2-1
size: once
V: TRBV4-1
DNA: TGCGCCAGCAGCCAAGATATCAGCGGCTCCTACAATGAGCAGTTCTTC
CDR3: CASSQDISGSYNEQFF

D: NA
J: TRBJ1-3
size: few
V: TRBV28
DNA: TGTGCCAGCAGTTTTCGGGGGGACCCCTTTCGGGACACCATATATTTT
CDR3: CASSFRGDPFRDTIYF

D: TRBD1
J: TRBJ2-7
size: NA
V: TRBV7-9
DNA: TGTGCCAGCAGCTTGCTAGGACAGGGTCTCGACGAGCAGTACTTC
CDR3: CASSLLGQGLDEQYF

D: NA
J: TRBJ2-4
size: once
V: TRBV6-6
DNA: TGTGCCAGCAGTTATCGGGATTCAGGAAACATTCAGTACTTC
CDR3: CASSYRDSGNIQYF

D: NA
J: TRBJ2-7
size: NA
V: TRBV4-2
DNA: TGTGCCAGCAGCCAAGATCGGCGGCGGGGATACGAGCAGTACTTC
CDR3: CASSQDRRRGYEQYF

D: NA
J: TRBJ1-5
size: few
V: TRBV19
DNA: TGTGCCAGTAGTAAGAACCCGGGAGACCAGCCCCAGCATTTT
CDR3: CASSKNPGDQPQHF

D: NA
J: TRBJ2-7
size: NA
V: TRBV21-1
DNA: TGTGCCAGCAGCAAAGTTGATTTTGCGGTCAACCTCTTCTACGAGCAGTACTTC
CDR3: CASSKVDFAVNLFYEQYF

D: NA
J: TRBJ2-5
size: NA
V: TRBV6-6
DNA: TGTGCCAGCAGTTATATGGGGACTGAGACCCAGTACTTC
CDR3: CASSYMGTETQYF

D: NA
J: TRBJ1-1
size: NA
V: TRBV5-5
DNA: TGTGCCAGCAGCTGGGGGCTTAACACTGAAGCTTTCTTT
CDR3: CASSWGLNTEAFF

D: TRBD2
J: TRBJ2-3
size: NA
V: TRBV5-4
DNA: TGTGCCAGCAGCCGGACTAGCAGTAGCACAGATACGCAGTATTTT
CDR3: CASSRTSSSTDTQYF

D: TRBD2
J: TRBJ2-3
size: NA
V: TRBV5-1
DNA: TGCGCCAGCAGCCCGGGACTAGCGGAAGCAGATACGCAGTATTTT
CDR3: CASSPGLAEADTQYF

D: TRBD1
J: TRBJ1-4
size: once
V: TRBV5-1
DNA: TGCGCCAGCAGCTTGGCCGGGACAGGAGGTGAAAAACTGTTTTTT
CDR3: CASSLAGTGGEKLFF

D: NA
J: TRBJ2-1
size: NA
V: TRBV28
DNA: TGTGCCAGCAGTTTCCCGGGAACCGATGAGCAGTTCTTC
CDR3: CASSFPGTDEQFF

D: TRBD1
J: TRBJ2-5
size: NA
V: TRBV9
DNA: TGTGCCAGCAGCGTAGGCCACAGGGGAGAGACCCAGTACTTC
CDR3: CASSVGHRGETQYF

D: NA
J: TRBJ2-1
size: NA
V: TRBV15
DNA: TGTGCCACCAGCAGAGATTTGGCAGGGCTCTTTAACAATGAGCAGTTCTTC
CDR3: CATSRDLAGLFNNEQFF

D: TRBD2
J: TRBJ2-1
size: NA
V: TRBV4-3
DNA: TGCGCCAGCAGCCAAACAGCGGGAGTAAAAGGAGAGCAGTTCTTC
CDR3: CASSQTAGVKGEQFF

D: NA
J: TRBJ2-7
size: NA
V: TRBV6-5
DNA: TGTGCCAGCAGTTACTCGACAGGGGAGGGATACGAGCAGTACTTC
CDR3: CASSYSTGEGYEQYF

D: TRBD1
J: TRBJ2-7
size: NA
V: TRBV7-8
DNA: TGTGCCAGCAGCTCATTGAATCAGGGGGCAACCTACGAGCAGTACTTC
CDR3: CASSSLNQGATYEQYF

D: TRBD1
J: TRBJ1-1
size: NA
V: TRBV7-3
DNA: TGTGCCAGCAGCTTAACGAGGAGGGGGCGCTTCGCTGAAGCTTTCTTT
CDR3: CASSLTRRGRFAEAFF

D: NA
J: TRBJ2-1
size: NA
V: TRBV4-2
DNA: TGTGCCAGCAGCCAGCCGGGACATTCCTCCGACAATGAGCAGTTCTTC
CDR3: CASSQPGHSSDNEQFF

D: NA
J: TRBJ2-5
size: NA
V: TRBV11-2
DNA: TGTGCATCCGGGGGTCAGGGTGGGGTGGAGTACTTC
CDR3: CASGGQGGVEYF

D: TRBD1
J: TRBJ1-5
size: NA
V: TRBV2
DNA: TGTGCCAGCAGCCCCGGGACAGGGGGACAGCCCCAGCATTTT
CDR3: CASSPGTGGQPQHF

D: NA
J: TRBJ1-4
size: NA
V: TRBV5-1
DNA: TGCGCCAGCAGCTTGAGCCAGGGAGGAGAAAAACTGTTTTTT
CDR3: CASSLSQGGEKLFF

D: NA
J: TRBJ1-4
size: NA
V: TRBV9
DNA: TGTGCCAGCAGCAGGACATCACCAGGGGAAAAACTGTTTTTT
CDR3: CASSRTSPGEKLFF

D: TRBD2
J: TRBJ2-3
size: NA
V: TRBV7-8
DNA: TGTGCCAGCAGCACCCCGGGGACTAGCGGGAGGAGAAGCACAGATACGCAGTATTTT
CDR3: CASSTPGTSGRRSTDTQYF

D: TRBD1
J: TRBJ2-7
size: NA
V: TRBV6-4
DNA: TGTGCCAGCAGTGGCCTTTTTTCCGGGACAGATTTCTACGAGCAGTACTTC
CDR3: CASSGLFSGTDFYEQYF

D: TRBD1
J: TRBJ1-2
size: NA
V: TRBV19
DNA: TGTGCCAGTACCCCGGGACAGACTCCTAACTATGGCTACACCTTC
CDR3: CASTPGQTPNYGYTF

D: NA
J: TRBJ2-7
size: NA
V: TRBV6-1
DNA: TGTGCCAGCAGTGAATTTAAGGCGGGGCAGTACTTC
CDR3: CASSEFKAGQYF

D: TRBD2
J: TRBJ2-1
size: NA
V: TRBV5-6
DNA: TGTGCCAGCAGCCCCGGGGGACTATACAATGAGCAGTTCTTC
CDR3: CASSPGGLYNEQFF

D: TRBD1
J: TRBJ1-1
size: NA
V: TRBV5-6
DNA: TGTGCCAGCAGCTTGGCGACCGGGACAGTGAACACTGAAGCTTTCTTT
CDR3: CASSLATGTVNTEAFF

D: NA
J: TRBJ1-4
size: once
V: TRBV19
DNA: TGTGCCAGTAGTATGGCGGGGGGGACTAATGAAAAACTGTTTTTT
CDR3: CASSMAGGTNEKLFF

D: NA
J: TRBJ1-1
size: NA
V: TRBV6-1
DNA: TGTGCCAGCGGAGTCAGGGAGAACACTGAAGCTTTCTTT
CDR3: CASGVRENTEAFF